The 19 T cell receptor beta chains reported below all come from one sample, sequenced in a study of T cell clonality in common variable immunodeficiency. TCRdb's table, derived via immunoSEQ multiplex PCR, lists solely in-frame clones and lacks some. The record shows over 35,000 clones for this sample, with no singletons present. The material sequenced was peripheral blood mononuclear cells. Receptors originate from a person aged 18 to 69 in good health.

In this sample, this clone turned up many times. The CDR3 loop reads CASRQPGQGRGTEAFF. CDR3 bases read: TGTGCCAGCAGACAACCGGGACAGGGGAGAGGCACTGAA. This rearrangement joins TRBV6-2 or TRBV6-3 to TRBJ1-1, with 10 positions matching TRBD1. Read sequence stops 3 residues before the CDR3 end, and the germline J gene provides the missing end. The CDR3 sequence is 16 residues long. J lost 4 bases, V lost 6 bases, and 11 bases had no gene match. CDR1 is MNHEY, CDR2 SVGEGT, per germline.

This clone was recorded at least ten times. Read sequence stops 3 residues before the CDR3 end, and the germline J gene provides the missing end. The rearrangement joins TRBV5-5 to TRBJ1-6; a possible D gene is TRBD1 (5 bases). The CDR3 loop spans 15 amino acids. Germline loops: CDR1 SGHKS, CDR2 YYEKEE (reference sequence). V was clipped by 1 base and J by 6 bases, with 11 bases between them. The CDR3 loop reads CASSLTGGGNSPLHF. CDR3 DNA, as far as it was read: TGTGCCAGCAGCTTGACCGGGGGGGGTAATTCACCC.

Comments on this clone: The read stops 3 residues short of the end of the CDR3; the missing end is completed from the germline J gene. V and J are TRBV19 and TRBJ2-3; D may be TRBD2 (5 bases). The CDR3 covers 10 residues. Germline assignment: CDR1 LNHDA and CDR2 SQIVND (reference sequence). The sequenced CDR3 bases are TGTGCCAACCCACTAGTCCCG. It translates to CANPLVP. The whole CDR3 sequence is CANPLVPQYF.

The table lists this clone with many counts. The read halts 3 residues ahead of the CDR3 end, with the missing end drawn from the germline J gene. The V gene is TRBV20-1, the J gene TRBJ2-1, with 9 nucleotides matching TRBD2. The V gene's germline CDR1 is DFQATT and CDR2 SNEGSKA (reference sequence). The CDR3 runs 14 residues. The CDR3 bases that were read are TGCAGCGCATTAGGACTAGCGAACCACAATGAG. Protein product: CSALGLANHNE. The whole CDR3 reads CSALGLANHNEQFF.

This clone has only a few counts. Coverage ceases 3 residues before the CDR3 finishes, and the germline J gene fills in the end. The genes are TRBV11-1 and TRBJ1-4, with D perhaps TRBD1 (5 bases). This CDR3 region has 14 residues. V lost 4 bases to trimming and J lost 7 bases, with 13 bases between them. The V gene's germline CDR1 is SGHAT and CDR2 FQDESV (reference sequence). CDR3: CASSSRANGEKLFF. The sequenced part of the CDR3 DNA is TGTGCCAGCAGCTCCAGGGCAAACGGTGAAAAA.

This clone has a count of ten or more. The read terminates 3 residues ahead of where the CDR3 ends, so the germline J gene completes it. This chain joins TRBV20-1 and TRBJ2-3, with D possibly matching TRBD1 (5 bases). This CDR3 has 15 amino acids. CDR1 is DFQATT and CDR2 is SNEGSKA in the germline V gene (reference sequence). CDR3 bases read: TGCAGCTGTACTCCCACACAGGCAAACACAGATACG. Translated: CSCTPTQANTDT. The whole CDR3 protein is CSCTPTQANTDTQYF.

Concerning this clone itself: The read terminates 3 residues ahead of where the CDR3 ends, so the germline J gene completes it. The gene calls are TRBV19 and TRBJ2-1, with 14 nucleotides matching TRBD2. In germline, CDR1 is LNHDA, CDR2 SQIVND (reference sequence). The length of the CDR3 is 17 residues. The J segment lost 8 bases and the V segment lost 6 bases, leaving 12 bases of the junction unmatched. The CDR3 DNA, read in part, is TGTGCCAGTAGCAACCCTCGACTAGCGGGAGGGCCCGATGAG. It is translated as CASSNPRLAGGPDE. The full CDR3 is CASSNPRLAGGPDEQFF.

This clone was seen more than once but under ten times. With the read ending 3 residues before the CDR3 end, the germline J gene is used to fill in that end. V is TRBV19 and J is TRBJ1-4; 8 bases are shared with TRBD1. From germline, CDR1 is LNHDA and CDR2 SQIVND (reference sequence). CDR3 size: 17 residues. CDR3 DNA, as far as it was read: TGTGCCAGTAGTAAACTGGGACAGGCTAACTATAATTCACCA. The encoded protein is CASSKLGQANYNSP. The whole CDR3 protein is CASSKLGQANYNSPLFF.

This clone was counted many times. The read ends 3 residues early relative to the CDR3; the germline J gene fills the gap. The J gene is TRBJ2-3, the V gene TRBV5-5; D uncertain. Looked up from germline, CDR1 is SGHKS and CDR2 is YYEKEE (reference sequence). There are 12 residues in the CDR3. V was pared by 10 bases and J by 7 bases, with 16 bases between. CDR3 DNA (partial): TGTGCCTGCTCTCACTGGTCCCATACG. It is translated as CACSHWSHT. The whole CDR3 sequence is CACSHWSHTQYF.

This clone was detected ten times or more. The CDR3 bases that were read are TGTGCCAGCAGCTTAAAGGGGGATGAG. Protein: CASSLKGDE. The entire CDR3 sequence reads CASSLKGDEQFF. J is TRBJ2-1 and V is TRBV7-9, with a possible D match to TRBD1 (6 bases). Read coverage stops 3 residues before the CDR3 terminus; the germline J gene supplies the remainder. From germline, CDR1 is SEHNR and CDR2 FQNEAQ (reference sequence). CDR3 length: 12 amino acids. V lost 2 bases and J 8 bases, leaving 7 bases between the germline ends.

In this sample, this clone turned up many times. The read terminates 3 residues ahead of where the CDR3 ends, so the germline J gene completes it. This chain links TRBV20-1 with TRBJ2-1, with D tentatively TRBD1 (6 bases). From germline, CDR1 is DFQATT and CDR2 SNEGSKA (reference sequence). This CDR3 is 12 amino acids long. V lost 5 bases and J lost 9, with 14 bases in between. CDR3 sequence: CSAYRERAEQFF. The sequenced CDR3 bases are TGCAGTGCTTACAGGGAGAGGGCTGAG.

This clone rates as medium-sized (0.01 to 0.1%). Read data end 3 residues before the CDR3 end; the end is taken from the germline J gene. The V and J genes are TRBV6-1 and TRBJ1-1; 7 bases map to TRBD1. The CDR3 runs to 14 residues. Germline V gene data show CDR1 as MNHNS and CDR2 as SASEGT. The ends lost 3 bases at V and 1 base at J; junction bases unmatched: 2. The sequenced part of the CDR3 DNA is TGTGCCAGCAGTGAGGACAGGTGGAACACTGAA. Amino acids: CASSEDRWNTE. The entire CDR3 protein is CASSEDRWNTEAFF.

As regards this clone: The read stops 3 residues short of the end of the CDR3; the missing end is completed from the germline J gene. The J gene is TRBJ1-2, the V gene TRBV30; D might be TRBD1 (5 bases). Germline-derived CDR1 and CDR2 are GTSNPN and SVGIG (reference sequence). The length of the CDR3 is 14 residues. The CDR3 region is CAWSRGEATNDYTF. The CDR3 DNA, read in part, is TGTGCCTGGAGTCGGGGGGAGGCCACTAATGAC.

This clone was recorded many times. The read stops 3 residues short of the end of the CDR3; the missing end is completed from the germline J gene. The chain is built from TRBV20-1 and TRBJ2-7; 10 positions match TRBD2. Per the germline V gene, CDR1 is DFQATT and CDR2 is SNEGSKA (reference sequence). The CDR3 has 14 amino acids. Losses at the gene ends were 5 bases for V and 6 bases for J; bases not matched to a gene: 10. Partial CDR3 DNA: TGCAGTGCTCCCAAAGCGGGAGGGCACGGCGAG. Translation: CSAPKAGGHGE. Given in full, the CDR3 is CSAPKAGGHGEQYF.

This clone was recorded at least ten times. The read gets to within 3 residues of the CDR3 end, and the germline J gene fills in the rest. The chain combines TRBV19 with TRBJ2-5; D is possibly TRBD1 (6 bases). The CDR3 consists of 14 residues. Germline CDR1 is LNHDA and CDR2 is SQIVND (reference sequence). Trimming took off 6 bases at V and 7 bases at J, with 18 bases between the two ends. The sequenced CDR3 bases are TGTGCCAGTAGGACCTCCAGGGGAGAGAGGACC. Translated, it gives CASRTSRGERT. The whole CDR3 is CASRTSRGERTQYF. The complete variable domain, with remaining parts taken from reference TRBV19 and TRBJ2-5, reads DGGITQSPKYLFRKEGQNVTLSCEQNLNHDAMYWYRQDPGQGLRLIYYSQIVNDFQKGDIAEGYSVSREKKESFPLTVTSAQKNPTAFYLCASRTSRGERTQYFGPGTRLLVL.

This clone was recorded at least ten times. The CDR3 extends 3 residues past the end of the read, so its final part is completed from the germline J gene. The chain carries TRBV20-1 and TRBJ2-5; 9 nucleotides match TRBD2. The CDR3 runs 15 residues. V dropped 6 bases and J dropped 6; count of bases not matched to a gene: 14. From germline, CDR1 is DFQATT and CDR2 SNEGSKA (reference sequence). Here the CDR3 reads CSAPLGLAGKKTQYF. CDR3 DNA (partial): TGCAGTGCCCCCTTGGGGCTAGCGGGAAAAAAGACC.

The sequenced CDR3 bases are TGTGCCAGCAGTTTTACGACAATGAACACTGAA. It specifies CASSFTTMNTE. The CDR3 as a whole reads CASSFTTMNTEAFF. The V and J genes are TRBV2 and TRBJ1-1; no reliable D call. The read gets to within 3 residues of the CDR3 end, and the germline J gene fills in the rest. V was pared by 5 bases and J by 0 bases, with 10 bases between. CDR1 is SNHLY and CDR2 is FYNNEI in the germline V gene. The CDR3 sequence is 14 residues long.

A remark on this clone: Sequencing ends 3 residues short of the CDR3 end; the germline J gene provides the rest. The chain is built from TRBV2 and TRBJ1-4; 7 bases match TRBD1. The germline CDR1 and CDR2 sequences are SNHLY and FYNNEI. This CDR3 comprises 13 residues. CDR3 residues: CASRRDSLSPLFF. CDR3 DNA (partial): TGTGCCAGCAGGCGGGACAGTCTTTCACCA.

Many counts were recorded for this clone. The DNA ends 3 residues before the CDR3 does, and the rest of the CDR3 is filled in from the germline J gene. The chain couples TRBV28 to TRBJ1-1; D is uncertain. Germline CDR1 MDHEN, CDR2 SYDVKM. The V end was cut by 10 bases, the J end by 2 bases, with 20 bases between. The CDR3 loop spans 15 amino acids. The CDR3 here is CATISPSFPNTEAFF. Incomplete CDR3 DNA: TGTGCCACCATAAGCCCGAGCTTTCCCAACACTGAA.